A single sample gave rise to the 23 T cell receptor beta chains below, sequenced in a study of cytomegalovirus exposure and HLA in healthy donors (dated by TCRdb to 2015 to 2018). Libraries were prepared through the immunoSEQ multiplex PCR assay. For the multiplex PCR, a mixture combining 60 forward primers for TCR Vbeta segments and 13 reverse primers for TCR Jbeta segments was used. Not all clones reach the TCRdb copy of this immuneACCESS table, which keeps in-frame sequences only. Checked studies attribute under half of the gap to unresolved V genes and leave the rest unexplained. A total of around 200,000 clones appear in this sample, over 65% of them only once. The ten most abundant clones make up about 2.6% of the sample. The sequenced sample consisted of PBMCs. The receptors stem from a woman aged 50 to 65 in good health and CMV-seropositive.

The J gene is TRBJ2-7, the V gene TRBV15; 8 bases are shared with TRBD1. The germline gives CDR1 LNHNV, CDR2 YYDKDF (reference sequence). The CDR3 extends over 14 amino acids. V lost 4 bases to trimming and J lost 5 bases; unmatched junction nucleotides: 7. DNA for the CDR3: TGTGCCACCAGCATCCGGGACAGGCCGAACGAGCAGTACTTC. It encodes CATSIRDRPNEQYF.

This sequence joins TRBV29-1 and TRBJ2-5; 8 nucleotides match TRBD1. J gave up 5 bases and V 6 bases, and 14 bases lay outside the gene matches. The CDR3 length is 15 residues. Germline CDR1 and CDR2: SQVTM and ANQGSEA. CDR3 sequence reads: CSVVRAGGSLETQYF. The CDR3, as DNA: TGCAGCGTAGTGAGGGCAGGGGGCTCTTTGGAGACCCAGTACTTC. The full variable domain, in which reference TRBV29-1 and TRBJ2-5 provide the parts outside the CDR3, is SAVISQKPSRDICQRGTSLTIQCQVDSQVTMMFWYRQQPGQSLTLIATANQGSEATYESGFVIDKFPISRPNLTFSTLTVSNMSPEDSSIYLCSVVRAGGSLETQYFGPGTRLLVL.

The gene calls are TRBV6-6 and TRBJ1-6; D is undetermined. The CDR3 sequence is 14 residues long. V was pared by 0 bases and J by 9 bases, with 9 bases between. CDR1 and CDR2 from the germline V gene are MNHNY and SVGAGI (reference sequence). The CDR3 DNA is TGTGCCAGCAGTTACTCGGGCGGGAGTTCACCCCTCCACTTT. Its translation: CASSYSGGSSPLHF.

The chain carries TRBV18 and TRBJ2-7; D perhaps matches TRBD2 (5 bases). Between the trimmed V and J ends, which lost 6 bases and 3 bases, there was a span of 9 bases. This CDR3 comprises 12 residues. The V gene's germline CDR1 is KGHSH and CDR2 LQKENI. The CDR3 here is CASSVGSYEQYF. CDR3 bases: TGTGCCAGCTCCGTGGGGAGCTACGAGCAGTACTTC.

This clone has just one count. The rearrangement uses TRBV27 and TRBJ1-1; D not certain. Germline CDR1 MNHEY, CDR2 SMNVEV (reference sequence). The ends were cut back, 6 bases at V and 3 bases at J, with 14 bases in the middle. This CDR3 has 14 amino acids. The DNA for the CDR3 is TGTGCCAGCAGCCCCATGTGGGGAGACACTGAAGCTTTCTTT. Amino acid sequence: CASSPMWGDTEAFF.

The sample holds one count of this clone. CDR3 bases: TGTGCCAGCAGCCTCCCCGACAGGCTGAAGGGGTATGGCTACACCTTC. Protein product: CASSLPDRLKGYGYTF. The V call is TRBV11-3, the J call TRBJ1-2; a weak D match, TRBD1 (6 bases). The germline gives CDR1 SGHNT, CDR2 YENEEA. The CDR3 has 16 residues. V was shortened by 5 bases and J by 5 bases, with 21 bases between the two germline ends.

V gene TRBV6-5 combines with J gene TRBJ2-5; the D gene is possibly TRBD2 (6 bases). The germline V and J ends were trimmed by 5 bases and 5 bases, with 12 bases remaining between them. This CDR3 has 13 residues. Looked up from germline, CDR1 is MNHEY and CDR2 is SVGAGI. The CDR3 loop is CASSDLARETQYF. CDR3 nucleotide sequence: TGTGCCAGCAGTGACCTAGCGCGGGAGACCCAGTACTTC.

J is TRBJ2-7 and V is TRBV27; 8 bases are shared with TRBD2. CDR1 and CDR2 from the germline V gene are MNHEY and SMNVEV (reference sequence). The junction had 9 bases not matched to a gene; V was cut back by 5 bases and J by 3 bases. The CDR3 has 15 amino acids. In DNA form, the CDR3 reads TGTGCCAGCAGTACCCAGGTAGCGGGGTTCTACGAGCAGTACTTC. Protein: CASSTQVAGFYEQYF.

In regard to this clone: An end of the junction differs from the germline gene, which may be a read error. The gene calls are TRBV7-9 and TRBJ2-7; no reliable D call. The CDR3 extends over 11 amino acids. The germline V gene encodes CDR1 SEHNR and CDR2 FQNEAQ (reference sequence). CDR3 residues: CSSSISYEQYF. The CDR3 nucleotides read TGTTCCAGCAGCATTAGCTACGAGCAGTACTTC.

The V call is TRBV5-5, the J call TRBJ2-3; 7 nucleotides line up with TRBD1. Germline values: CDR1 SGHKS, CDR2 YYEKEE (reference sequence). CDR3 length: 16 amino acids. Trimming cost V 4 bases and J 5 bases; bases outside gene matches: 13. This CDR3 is CASSGIGTALEDTQYF. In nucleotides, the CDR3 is TGTGCCAGCAGCGGAATAGGGACAGCTTTGGAAGATACGCAGTATTTT.

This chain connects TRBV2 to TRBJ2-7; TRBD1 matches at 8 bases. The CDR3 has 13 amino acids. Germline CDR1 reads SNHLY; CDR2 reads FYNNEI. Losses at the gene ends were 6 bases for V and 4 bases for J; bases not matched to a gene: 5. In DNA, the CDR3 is TGTGCCAGCAGCACAGACAGGGGATACGAGCAGTACTTC. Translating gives CASSTDRGYEQYF.

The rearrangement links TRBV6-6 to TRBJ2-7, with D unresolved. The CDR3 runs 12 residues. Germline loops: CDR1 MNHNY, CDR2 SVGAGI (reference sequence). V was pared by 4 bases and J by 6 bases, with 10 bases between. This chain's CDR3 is CASSSLFGEQYF. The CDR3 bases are TGTGCCAGCAGTTCCCTATTCGGCGAGCAGTACTTC.

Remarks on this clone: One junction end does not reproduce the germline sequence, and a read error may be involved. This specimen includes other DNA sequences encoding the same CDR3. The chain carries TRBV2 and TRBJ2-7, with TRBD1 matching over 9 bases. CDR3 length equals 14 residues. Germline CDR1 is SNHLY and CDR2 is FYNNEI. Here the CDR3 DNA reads TGTGCCAGCAACGCCGGGACAGGGAACCACGAGCAGTATTTC. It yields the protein CASNAGTGNHEQYF.

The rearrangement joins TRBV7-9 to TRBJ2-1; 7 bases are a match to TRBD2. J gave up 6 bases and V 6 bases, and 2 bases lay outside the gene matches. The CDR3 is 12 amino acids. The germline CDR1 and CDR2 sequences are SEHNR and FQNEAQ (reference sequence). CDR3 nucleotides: TGTGCCAGCAGGACTAGCCTCAATGAGCAGTTCTTC. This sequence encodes CASRTSLNEQFF.

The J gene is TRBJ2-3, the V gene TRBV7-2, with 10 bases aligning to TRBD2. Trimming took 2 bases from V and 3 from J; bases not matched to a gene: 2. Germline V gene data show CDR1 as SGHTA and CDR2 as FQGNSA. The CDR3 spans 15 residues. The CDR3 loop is CASSLTSGTTDTQYF. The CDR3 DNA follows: TGTGCCAGCAGCTTAACTAGCGGGACGACAGATACGCAGTATTTT. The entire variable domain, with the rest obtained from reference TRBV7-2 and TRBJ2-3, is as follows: GAGVSQSPSNKVTEKGKDVELRCDPISGHTALYWYRQSLGQGLEFLIYFQGNSAPDKSGLPSDRFSAERTGGSVSTLTIQRTQQEDSAVYLCASSLTSGTTDTQYFGPGTRLTVL.

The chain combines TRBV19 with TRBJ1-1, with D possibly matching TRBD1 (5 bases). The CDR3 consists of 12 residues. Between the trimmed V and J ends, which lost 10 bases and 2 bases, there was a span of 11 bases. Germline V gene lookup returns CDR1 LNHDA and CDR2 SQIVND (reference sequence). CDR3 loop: CATTGKNTEAFF. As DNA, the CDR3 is TGTGCCACCACAGGCAAAAACACTGAAGCTTTCTTT.

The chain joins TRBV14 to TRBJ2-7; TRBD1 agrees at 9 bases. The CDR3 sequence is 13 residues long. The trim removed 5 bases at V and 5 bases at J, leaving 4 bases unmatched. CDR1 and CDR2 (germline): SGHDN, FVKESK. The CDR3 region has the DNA TGTGCCAGCAGCTGGGACAGGGCAAACGAGCAGTACTTC. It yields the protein CASSWDRANEQYF.

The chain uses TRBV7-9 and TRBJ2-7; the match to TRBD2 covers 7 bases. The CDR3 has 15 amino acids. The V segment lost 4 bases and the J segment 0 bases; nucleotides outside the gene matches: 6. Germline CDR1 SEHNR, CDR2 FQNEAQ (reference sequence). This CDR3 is CASSSLRGDSYEQYF. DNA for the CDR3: TGTGCCAGCAGCTCACTACGGGGGGACTCCTACGAGCAGTACTTC.

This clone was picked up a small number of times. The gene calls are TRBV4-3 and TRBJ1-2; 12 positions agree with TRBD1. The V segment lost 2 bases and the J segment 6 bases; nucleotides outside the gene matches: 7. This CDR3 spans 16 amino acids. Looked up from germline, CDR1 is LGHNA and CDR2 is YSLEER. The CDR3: CASSQTVGQGADGYTF. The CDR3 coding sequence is TGCGCCAGCAGCCAAACCGTGGGACAGGGGGCGGATGGCTACACCTTC.

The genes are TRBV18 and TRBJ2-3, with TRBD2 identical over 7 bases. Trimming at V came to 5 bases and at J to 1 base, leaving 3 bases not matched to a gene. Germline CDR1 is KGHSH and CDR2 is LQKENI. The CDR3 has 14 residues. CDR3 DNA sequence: TGTGCCAGCTCAAACAGCGGGGGCACAGATACGCAGTATTTT. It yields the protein CASSNSGGTDTQYF.

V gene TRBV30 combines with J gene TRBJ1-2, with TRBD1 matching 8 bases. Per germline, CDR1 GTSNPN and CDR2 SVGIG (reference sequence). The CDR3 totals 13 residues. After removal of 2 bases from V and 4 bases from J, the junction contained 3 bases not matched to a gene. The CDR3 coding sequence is TGTGCCTGGAGTACAGGGGGAGGCTATGGCTACACCTTC. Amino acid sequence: CAWSTGGGYGYTF.

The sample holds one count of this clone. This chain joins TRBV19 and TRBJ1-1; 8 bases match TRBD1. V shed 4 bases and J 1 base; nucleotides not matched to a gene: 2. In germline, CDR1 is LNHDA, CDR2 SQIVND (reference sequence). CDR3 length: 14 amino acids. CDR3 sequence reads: CASSKGQANTEAFF. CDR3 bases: TGTGCCAGTAGTAAGGGACAGGCGAACACTGAAGCTTTCTTT.

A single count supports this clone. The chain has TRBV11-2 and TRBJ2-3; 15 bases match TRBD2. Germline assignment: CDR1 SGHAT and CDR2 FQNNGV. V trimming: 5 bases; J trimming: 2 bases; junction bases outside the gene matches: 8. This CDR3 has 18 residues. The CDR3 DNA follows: TGTGCCAGCAGCCCCGGGACTAGCGGGGGGCGGGACACAGATACGCAGTATTTT. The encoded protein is CASSPGTSGGRDTDTQYF. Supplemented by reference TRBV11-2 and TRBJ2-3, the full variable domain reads EAGVAQSPRYKIIEKRQSVAFWCNPISGHATLYWYQQILGQGPKLLIQFQNNGVVDDSQLPKDRFSAERLKGVDSTLKIQPAKLEDSAVYLCASSPGTSGGRDTDTQYFGPGTRLTVL.